The 8 T cell receptor beta chains below come from one sample, sequenced in a study of blood T cell repertoires in COVID-19. The method was immunoSEQ multiplex PCR; TCRdb's version includes in-frame clones alone and lacks a portion of them. The table has fewer than 200,000 clones, more than 75% seen once. Sequencing was carried out using peripheral blood. Receptors originate from a woman between 65 and 79 years old with COVID-19, enrolled during active disease.

This chain joins TRBV2 and TRBJ2-5, with TRBD1 as a possible D gene (5 bases). This CDR3 is 13 amino acids long. Germline V gene data show CDR1 as SNHLY and CDR2 as FYNNEI. The V end lost 6 bases, the J end lost 0 bases, and 8 bases lay between the germline ends. The CDR3 sequence: CASREDNQETQYF. CDR3 DNA: TGTGCCAGCAGAGAGGACAACCAAGAGACCCAGTACTTC.

The rearrangement uses TRBV28 and TRBJ1-2, with 8 bases lining up with TRBD1. This CDR3 has 13 amino acids. With V trimmed by 6 bases and J by 7 bases, 7 bases remained unmatched. The germline V gene encodes CDR1 MDHEN and CDR2 SYDVKM. CDR3 sequence: CASSRGQVPGYTF. Here the CDR3 DNA reads TGTGCCAGCAGCCGGGGACAGGTGCCTGGCTACACCTTC.

The chain carries TRBV11-3 and TRBJ1-1, with 10 bases aligning to TRBD1. Per germline, CDR1 SGHNT and CDR2 YENEEA. V lost 5 bases to trimming and J lost 0 bases; unmatched junction nucleotides: 9. This CDR3 contains 17 residues. The CDR3: CASSLRQGQGMNTEAFF. The CDR3, as DNA: TGTGCCAGCAGCCTACGACAGGGACAGGGGATGAACACTGAAGCTTTCTTT.

The rearrangement joins TRBV11-3 to TRBJ1-2, with D perhaps matching TRBD1 (5 bases). The CDR3 consists of 14 residues. V was clipped by 2 bases and J by 7 bases, with 14 bases between them. The V gene's germline CDR1 is SGHNT and CDR2 YENEEA. CDR3 DNA: TGTGCCAGCAGCTTATCGCGGGGCATGGGTGGCTACACCTTC. Protein sequence: CASSLSRGMGGYTF.

The chain combines TRBV25-1 with TRBJ1-2, with 7 bases identical to TRBD1. CDR1 is MGHDK and CDR2 is SYGVNS in the germline V gene. J gave up 2 bases and V 3 bases, and 9 bases lay outside the gene matches. The CDR3 contains 16 residues. DNA for the CDR3: TGTGCCAGCAGTGACTCATACCTGGACAGGAACTATGGCTACACCTTC. It yields the protein CASSDSYLDRNYGYTF.

The chain employs TRBV12-3 or TRBV12-4 and TRBJ1-3; no reliable D call. There are 12 residues in the CDR3. Trimming shortened V by 6 bases and J by 0 bases, and 3 bases separated the two germline ends. The CDR3 DNA sequence: TGTGCCAGCAGCAACTCTGGAAACACCATATATTTT. It codes for CASSNSGNTIYF.

This chain uses TRBV5-4 with TRBJ2-7; TRBD2 matches 8 bases. V shed 1 base, J shed 7 bases, and the junction held 16 bases outside the gene matches. The CDR3 consists of 17 residues. In germline, CDR1 is SGHNT, CDR2 YYREEE (reference sequence). The CDR3 bases are TGTGCCAGCAGCTTGCCCTCCAGCGGGAGCGGACCTAGGGAGCAGTACTTC. Translation: CASSLPSSGSGPREQYF.

This rearrangement joins TRBV4-2 to TRBJ1-5; D call uncertain. V was pared by 0 bases and J by 1 base, with 10 bases between. Germline CDR1 is LGHNA and CDR2 is YNFKEQ. The CDR3 covers 16 residues. Here the CDR3 reads CASSQEATGSNQPQHF. CDR3 DNA sequence: TGTGCCAGCAGCCAAGAAGCGACGGGGAGCAATCAGCCCCAGCATTTT.